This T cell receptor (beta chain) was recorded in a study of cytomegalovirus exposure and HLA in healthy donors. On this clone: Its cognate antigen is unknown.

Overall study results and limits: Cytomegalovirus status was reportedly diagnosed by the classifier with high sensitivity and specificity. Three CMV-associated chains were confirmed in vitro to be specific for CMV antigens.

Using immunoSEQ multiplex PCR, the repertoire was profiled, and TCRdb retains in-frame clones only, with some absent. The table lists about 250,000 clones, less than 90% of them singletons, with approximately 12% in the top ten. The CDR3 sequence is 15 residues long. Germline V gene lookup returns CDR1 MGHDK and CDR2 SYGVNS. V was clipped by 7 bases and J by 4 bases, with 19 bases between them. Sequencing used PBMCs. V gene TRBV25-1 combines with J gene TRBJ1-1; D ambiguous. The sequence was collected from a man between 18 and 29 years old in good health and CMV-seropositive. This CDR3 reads CASKSTESVGTEAFF. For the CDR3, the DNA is TGTGCCAGCAAAAGTACGGAAAGTGTGGGCACTGAAGCTTTCTTT.